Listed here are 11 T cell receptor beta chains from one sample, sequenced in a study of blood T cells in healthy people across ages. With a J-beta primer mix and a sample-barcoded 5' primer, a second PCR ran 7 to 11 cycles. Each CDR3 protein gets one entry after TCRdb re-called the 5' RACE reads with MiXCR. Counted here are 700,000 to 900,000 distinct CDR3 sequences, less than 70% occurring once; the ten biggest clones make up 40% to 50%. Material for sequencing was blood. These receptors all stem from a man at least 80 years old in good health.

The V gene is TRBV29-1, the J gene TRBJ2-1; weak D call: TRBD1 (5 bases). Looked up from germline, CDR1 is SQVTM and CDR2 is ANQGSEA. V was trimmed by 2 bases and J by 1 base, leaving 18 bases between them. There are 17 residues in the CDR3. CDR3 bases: TGCAGCGTTGAAACCGCTTGGGGTCCAGGGTCCTACAATGAGCAGTTCTTC. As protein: CSVETAWGPGSYNEQFF.

The CDR3 is CASRGGQGRKLFF. The CDR3 DNA is TGTGCCAGCAGGGGAGGACAGGGGAGAAAACTGTTTTTT. The gene calls are TRBV12-3 or TRBV12-4 and TRBJ1-4; TRBD1 aligns across 9 bases. This CDR3 comprises 13 residues. Trimming removed 6 bases from V and 10 bases from J; junction bases left unmatched: 6.

CDR3 sequence reads: CATLGVSAYGYTF. For the CDR3, the DNA is TGTGCCACCCTGGGAGTCAGCGCCTATGGCTACACCTTC. The rearrangement uses TRBV6-1 and TRBJ1-2, with D hard to call. Germline CDR1 MNHNS, CDR2 SASEGT. V was trimmed by 10 bases and J by 4 bases, leaving 16 bases between them. This CDR3 comprises 13 residues.

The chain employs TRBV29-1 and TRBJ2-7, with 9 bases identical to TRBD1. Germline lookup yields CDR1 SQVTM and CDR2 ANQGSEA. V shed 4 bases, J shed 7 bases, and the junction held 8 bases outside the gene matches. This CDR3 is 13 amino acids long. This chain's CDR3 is CSVVQGAKNEQYF. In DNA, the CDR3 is TGCAGCGTTGTACAGGGGGCAAAGAATGAGCAGTACTTC.

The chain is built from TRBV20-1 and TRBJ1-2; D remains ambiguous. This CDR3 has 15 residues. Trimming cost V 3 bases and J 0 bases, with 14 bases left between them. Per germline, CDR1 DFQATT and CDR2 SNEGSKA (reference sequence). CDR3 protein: CSARERALPNYGYTF. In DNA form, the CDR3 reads TGCAGTGCTAGGGAGAGGGCCTTACCTAACTATGGCTACACCTTC.

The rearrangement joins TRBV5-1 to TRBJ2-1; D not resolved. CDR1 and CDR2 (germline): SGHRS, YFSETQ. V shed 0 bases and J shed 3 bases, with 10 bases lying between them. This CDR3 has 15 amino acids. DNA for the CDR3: TGCGCCAGCAGCTTGGCGGAGCCCCGCTACAATGAGCAGTTCTTC. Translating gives CASSLAEPRYNEQFF.

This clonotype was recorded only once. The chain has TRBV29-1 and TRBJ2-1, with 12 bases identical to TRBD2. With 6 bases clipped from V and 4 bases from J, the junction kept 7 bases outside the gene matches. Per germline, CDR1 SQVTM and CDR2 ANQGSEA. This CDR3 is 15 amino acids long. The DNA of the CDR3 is TGCAGCGTGCCTAGCGGGAGGGCCCTTTACAATGAGCAGTTCTTC. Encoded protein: CSVPSGRALYNEQFF.

CDR3 protein: CASVSGTVSGKQYF. CDR3 in DNA: TGTGCCAGCGTCTCCGGGACGGTCTCGGGGAAGCAGTACTTC. This chain joins TRBV27 and TRBJ2-4; D is perhaps TRBD1 or TRBD2 (5 bases each). V gave up 8 bases and J gave up 13 bases, with 24 bases separating them. The germline V gene has CDR1 MNHEY and CDR2 SMNVEV (reference sequence). The CDR3 sequence is 14 residues long.

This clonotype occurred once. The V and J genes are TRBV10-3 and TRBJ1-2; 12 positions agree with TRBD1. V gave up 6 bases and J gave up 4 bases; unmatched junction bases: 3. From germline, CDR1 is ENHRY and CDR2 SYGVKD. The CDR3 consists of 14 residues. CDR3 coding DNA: TGTGCCATCAGGGGGACAGGGGGCTTCTATGGCTACACCTTC. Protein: CAIRGTGGFYGYTF.

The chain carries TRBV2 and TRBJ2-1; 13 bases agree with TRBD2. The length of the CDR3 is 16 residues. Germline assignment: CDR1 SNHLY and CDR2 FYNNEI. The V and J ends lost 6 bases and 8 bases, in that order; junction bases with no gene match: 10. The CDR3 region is CASRRLAGGRGDEQFF. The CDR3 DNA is TGTGCCAGCAGAAGACTAGCGGGAGGCCGGGGCGATGAGCAGTTCTTC.

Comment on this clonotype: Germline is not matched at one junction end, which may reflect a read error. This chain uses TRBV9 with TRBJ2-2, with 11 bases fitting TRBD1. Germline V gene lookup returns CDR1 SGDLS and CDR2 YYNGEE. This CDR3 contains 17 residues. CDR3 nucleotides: TGTGCCAGCAGCGTAGAAGGGGACAGGGGGAACACCGGGGAGCTGTTCTTC. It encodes CASSVEGDRGNTGELFF.